This T cell receptor beta chain was sequenced during a study of neurological immune-mediated disorders (dated by TCRdb to the late 2010s). Background for the entire study: Among the 35 or so multiple sclerosis patients, relapsing-remitting MS was present in approximately 31 and secondary progressive MS was present in 3. Using UMI-based sequencing, the study compared peripheral blood TCR-beta repertoires from patients with HTLV-I-associated myelopathy (HAM/TSP), patients with multiple sclerosis, and healthy controls. The roughly 110 TCR-beta libraries included longitudinal samples, technical triplicates and paired sorted CD4+ and CD8+ T-cell subsets alongside PBMC samples. The cohort included approximately 68 subjects: approximately 15 with HAM/TSP, some 34 with multiple sclerosis, and around 20 healthy controls.

The CDR3 has 13 amino acids, counting the end cysteine and phenylalanine. The read is trimmed to its CDR3 DNA, 39 bases read in frame from base 1. V and J are truncated by 2 bases and 10 bases respectively, leaving an intervening sequence of 12 bases. As encoded in the germline V gene (reference sequence), CDR1 is LGHDT while CDR2 is YNNKEL. What the study reported, not specific to this receptor: Repertoires from 18 of 34 MS patients were grouped by phylogenetic analysis into a cluster of related CDR3 sequences, suggesting a possible repertoire-level signature. No identical CDR3 amino acid sequences were found to be shared among expanded clones across subjects, suggesting that TCR-beta repertoires were private in all groups. The MS cluster was not associated with any clinical or MRI features, and the authors stated that larger cohorts are needed. TCR clonal expansion was highest in HAM/TSP patients and lowest in MS patients, with MS patients falling below even healthy controls.

For unsorted PBMC libraries, 2 million PBMCs were used after storage in RNAlater at -80 degrees C until RNA extraction. The multiple sclerosis patients were enrolled in a US clinical protocol that evaluated disease progression with magnetic resonance imaging. PBMCs were separated from peripheral blood using Ficoll-Hypaque density gradient centrifugation and then cryopreserved in liquid nitrogen. cDNA synthesis used template-switch 5'RACE with a primer carrying a 10-nucleotide random unique molecular identifier tagging each TCR transcript. Every sequencing run yielded over 180 million TCR-beta sequences covering 15-18 subjects. Total RNA was extracted with the RNeasy kit. The KAPA Real-time Library Amplification kit was used to amplify TCR-beta VDJ regions with primers targeting the TCR constant region and the 5'RACE anchor. A first PCR added sample indexes and Illumina adaptors, and a second PCR then raised library yield. After purification with Ampure beads, the TCR product of roughly 650 bp was size-selected on a 2% E-gel SizeSelection system. Before pooling, library quality was checked on a Bioanalyzer, concentration was measured with Qubit, and libraries were quantified with the Kapa Library Quantification kit. Libraries were sequenced paired-end 2 x 150 bp on an Illumina HiSeq 2500. To increase sequence diversity, about 25-31% phiX was spiked into each library pool. The original methods were these. Quality-filtered reads were processed with the UMI-based MiGEC pipeline, and over 85% of raw TCR sequences were removed by the MiGEC pipeline during error correction. VDJ genes were aligned to IMGT germline references, and each clonotype was defined by a unique CDR3 amino acid sequence together with V-J genes. Clonal expansion, Shannon diversity and CDR3 relatedness were evaluated with VDJtools (CalcPairwiseDistances, ClusterSamples), while phylogenetic trees were built in CLCbio workbench. Expanded clones were defined as having at least 8 unique UMIs, based on coefficient-of-variation modelling across technical triplicates. TCRdb reworked the public reads: Q25 trimming with fastp, MiXCR clone assembly, productive beta chains retained. Identical CDR3 protein sequences are pooled into one entry, listed with their most common genes and DNA. For this entry, the V and J calls and clone size follow TCRdb and not the study's own pipeline. The sample table records more than 50,000 distinct CDR3 sequences; approximately 5.2% of these occur just once. 2.8% of the sample is in the top ten clones.

This clonotype was counted a few times. Its antigen is unknown. No base qualities exist here, and no much larger clone lies one base off it. The clonotype comes from a woman aged 30 to 39 with multiple sclerosis. The sequence is built from TRBV3-1 and TRBJ2-1; no D gene is confidently identified. Source material: PBMCs. The CDR3 protein is CASSQRTPQEQFF. At the DNA level, the sequence is TGTGCCAGCAGCCAAAGGACCCCCCAAGAGCAGTTCTTC.